The sequence of this T cell receptor (beta chain) was determined in a study of somatic mutations in cytotoxic T cells in rheumatoid arthritis. Trimming shortened V by 6 bases and J by 5 bases, and 23 bases separated the two germline ends. The germline V gene encodes CDR1 ENHRY and CDR2 SYGVKD. The CDR3 length is 17 residues. Clones were read by immunoSEQ multiplex PCR, and TCRdb kept only the in-frame ones, dropping some. In the table there are over 15,000 clones, more than 60% of which are singletons. The V and J genes are TRBV10-3 and TRBJ2-1, with unresolved D. The sequenced sample was CD8+ T cells sorted from blood. This sequence was found in an adult with rheumatoid arthritis. The CDR3 reads CAIRGSNRWALDNEQFF. As DNA, the CDR3 is TGTGCCATCAGGGGGTCCAACCGTTGGGCCCTTGACAATGAGCAGTTCTTC.